This T cell receptor (beta chain) appears in the sequencing data of a study of shared clonotypes between healthy human individuals. As for the study in general: Used for every donor were three CD4 naive, three CD4 memory, two CD8 naive and one CD8 memory plate. Study-wide results and limits: Memory subsets had estimated richness that was generally smaller than that of naive subsets. Incompleteness in sorted-subset sequencing, despite large depth, was shown by rarefaction.

TCRdb keeps only in-frame clones here, not all; method: immunoSEQ multiplex PCR. The sample includes about 580,000 clones, 95% to 98% of them seen just once. Germline values: CDR1 SGDLS, CDR2 YYNGEE. The CDR3 covers 15 residues. Trimming cost V 4 bases and J 2 bases, with 13 bases left between them. Worth noting for this clone: Its antigen is unidentified.

Naive CD8 cells lacked CD45RO and underwent positive selection for CCR7, leaving out terminally differentiated effector memory CD45RA+ cells. Recent acute infections and vaccinations were absent in the healthy HIV-negative adult donors. The clonotype comes from a man aged 25-45 years in good health. The chain joins TRBV9 to TRBJ2-1, with a weak D call TRBD2 (6 bases). The sample consisted of naive CD8+ T cells sorted from blood. The CDR3 is CASSFRDSTYNEQFF. In DNA form, the CDR3 reads TGTGCCAGCAGCTTCCGGGACTCCACCTACAATGAGCAGTTCTTC.